Listed here are 31 T cell receptor beta chains from one sample, sequenced in a study of control samples from healthy donors and cancer patients. Method: immunoSEQ multiplex PCR; TCRdb's copy keeps in-frame clones and lacks some. The table lists over 150,000 clones, 90% of them singletons. Sequenced input: blood. The receptors come from a woman in her 50s in good health.

This chain joins TRBV10-3 and TRBJ1-4; TRBD1 matches at 7 bases. Germline V gene lookup returns CDR1 ENHRY and CDR2 SYGVKD. This CDR3 region has 14 residues. Trimming cost V 4 bases and J 8 bases; bases outside gene matches: 7. The CDR3 sequence is CAISVGQGGEKLFF. CDR3 coding DNA: TGTGCCATCAGTGTTGGGCAGGGGGGAGAAAAACTGTTTTTT.

The chain combines TRBV5-4 with TRBJ2-5, with 13 bases identical to TRBD2. The germline V gene encodes CDR1 SGHNT and CDR2 YYREEE (reference sequence). The CDR3 is 16 amino acids. The trim removed 0 bases at V and 5 bases at J, leaving 4 bases unmatched. In DNA form, the CDR3 reads TGTGCCAGCAGCTTGGTGAGGACTAGCGGGGGTGAGACCCAGTACTTC. This gives the protein CASSLVRTSGGETQYF.

V gene TRBV5-6 combines with J gene TRBJ1-2, with D hard to call. The germline CDR1 and CDR2 sequences are SGHDT and YYEEEE. V was clipped by 2 bases and J by 1 base, with 3 bases between them. The CDR3 consists of 12 residues. This chain's CDR3 is CASSFGNYGYTF. Here the CDR3 DNA reads TGTGCCAGCAGCTTTGGTAACTATGGCTACACCTTC. The whole variable domain, filled in from reference TRBV5-6 and TRBJ1-2, reads DAGVTQSPTHLIKTRGQQVTLRCSPKSGHDTVSWYQQALGQGPQFIFQYYEEEERQRGNFPDRFSGHQFPNYSSELNVNALLLGDSALYLCASSFGNYGYTFGSGTRLTVV.

The chain has TRBV7-9 and TRBJ1-3; no clear D. Between the trimmed V and J ends, which lost 2 bases and 3 bases, there was a span of 8 bases. Germline loops: CDR1 SEHNR, CDR2 FQNEAQ (reference sequence). This CDR3 spans 14 amino acids. CDR3 nucleotide sequence: TGTGCCAGCAGCTTATCAGGAGGTGGAAACACCATATATTTT. This sequence encodes CASSLSGGGNTIYF.

The J gene is TRBJ1-1, the V gene TRBV5-1; TRBD1 agrees at 7 bases. CDR3 length: 14 residues. The J segment lost 5 bases and the V segment lost 4 bases, leaving 8 bases of the junction unmatched. The germline CDR1 and CDR2 sequences are SGHRS and YFSETQ. In nucleotides, the CDR3 is TGCGCCAGCAGCCAGAGACAGGGAGGGACTGAAGCTTTCTTT. Its protein product is CASSQRQGGTEAFF.

Concerning this clone itself: This same CDR3 is encoded by further DNA sequences in the sample. The chain has TRBV28 and TRBJ2-3, with D perhaps matching TRBD2 (6 bases). Germline lookup yields CDR1 MDHEN and CDR2 SYDVKM. CDR3 length: 16 residues. V lost 1 base and J 6 bases, leaving 17 bases between the germline ends. Here the CDR3 reads CASSLFSGGISDTQYF. CDR3 bases: TGTGCCAGCAGTTTATTCAGTGGGGGGATCTCGGATACGCAGTATTTT.

The chain combines TRBV7-9 with TRBJ1-4; 9 nucleotides match TRBD1. The V gene's germline CDR1 is SEHNR and CDR2 FQNEAQ (reference sequence). The length of the CDR3 is 15 residues. V gave up 0 bases and J gave up 9 bases; unmatched junction bases: 5. The CDR3 loop reads CASSLATGTGQKLFF. In DNA, the CDR3 is TGTGCCAGCAGCTTAGCGACTGGGACAGGGCAAAAACTGTTTTTT.

The rearrangement uses TRBV5-4 and TRBJ1-2, with TRBD1 matching 9 bases. Germline trimming cut 5 bases from V and 4 bases from J; bases unmatched to any gene: 21. Germline loops: CDR1 SGHNT, CDR2 YYREEE (reference sequence). The length of the CDR3 is 19 residues. CDR3 region: CASRKTGQGGGTGGYGYTF. The CDR3 bases are TGTGCCAGCAGAAAGACGGGACAGGGAGGAGGAACGGGAGGCTATGGCTACACCTTC.

In this sample, this clone turned up once. The CDR3: CAWSPYYGYTF. DNA of the CDR3: TGTGCCTGGAGTCCTTACTATGGCTACACCTTC. The chain couples TRBV30 to TRBJ1-2; D remains ambiguous. V was clipped by 2 bases and J by 3 bases, with 4 bases between them. The germline gives CDR1 GTSNPN, CDR2 SVGIG (reference sequence). The CDR3 runs to 11 residues.

This chain connects TRBV7-2 to TRBJ2-5, with TRBD1 identical over 8 bases. The CDR3 extends over 17 amino acids. V lost 6 bases and J lost 5; bases outside the gene matches: 17. Germline V CDR1 and CDR2: SGHTA, FQGNSA. The CDR3 region is CASRLNLHQTGGETQYF. CDR3 nucleotide sequence: TGTGCCAGCAGGTTAAACCTTCACCAAACAGGGGGGGAGACCCAGTACTTC.

This chain joins TRBV4-3 and TRBJ2-1; no firm D call. V was shortened by 1 base and J by 6 bases, with 7 bases between the two germline ends. The CDR3 is 13 amino acids. Germline CDR1 and CDR2: LGHNA and YSLEER. CDR3 loop: CASSQGRTNEQFF. The CDR3 nucleotides are TGCGCCAGCAGCCAAGGGCGGACCAATGAGCAGTTCTTC.

This chain connects TRBV6-5 to TRBJ1-1; D gene unclear. The CDR3 has 14 residues. The V gene's germline CDR1 is MNHEY and CDR2 SVGAGI. The V gene lost 7 bases and the J gene lost 1 base, with 13 bases spanning the gap. The CDR3 protein is CASITLPPNTEAFF. As DNA, the CDR3 is TGTGCCAGCATTACTCTTCCTCCGAACACTGAAGCTTTCTTT.

This clone appeared a single time. The rearrangement links TRBV19 to TRBJ2-5, with 8 bases matching TRBD2. V was clipped by 1 base and J by 5 bases; unmatched bases: 3. From germline, CDR1 is LNHDA and CDR2 SQIVND (reference sequence). This CDR3 contains 14 residues. The CDR3 coding sequence is TGTGCCAGTAGTATAGCGGGAGGGGCGGAGACCCAGTACTTC. This gives the protein CASSIAGGAETQYF.

In its sample, this clone was seen once. The V and J genes are TRBV7-6 and TRBJ2-7; perhaps TRBD1 as D (5 bases). CDR1 SGHVS and CDR2 FNYEAQ come from the germline V gene. V shed 1 base and J shed 2 bases, with 12 bases lying between them. The CDR3 has 15 residues. The CDR3 sequence: CASSLETGKAYEQYF. The CDR3 region has the DNA TGTGCCAGCAGCTTAGAAACAGGAAAAGCCTACGAGCAGTACTTC.

CDR3 protein: CASSFGQGVVDTQYF. CDR3 coding DNA: TGTGCCAGCAGCTTCGGACAGGGGGTTGTAGATACGCAGTATTTT. The rearrangement uses TRBV5-8 and TRBJ2-3; 10 nucleotides line up with TRBD1. CDR3 length: 15 amino acids. Germline values: CDR1 SGHTS, CDR2 YDEGEE. V dropped 2 bases and J dropped 5; count of bases not matched to a gene: 5.

V gene TRBV3-1 (or the pseudogene TRBV3-2) combines with J gene TRBJ2-7, with a tentative D call TRBD2 (7 bases). The CDR3 spans 16 residues. Between the trimmed V and J ends, which lost 0 bases and 4 bases, there was a span of 16 bases. Germline V lookup: CDR1 LGHDT, CDR2 YNNKEL (reference sequence). This CDR3 reads CASSQDSPGGGYEQYF. The CDR3 nucleotides read TGTGCCAGCAGCCAAGATTCGCCGGGGGGCGGGTACGAGCAGTACTTC.

This rearrangement joins TRBV3-1 (or the pseudogene TRBV3-2) to TRBJ1-3; D call uncertain. From germline, CDR1 is LGHDT and CDR2 YNNKEL (reference sequence). CDR3 size: 16 residues. Between the trimmed V and J ends, which lost 3 bases and 1 base, there was a span of 13 bases. Here the CDR3 reads CASSHFLIHSGNTIYF. DNA for the CDR3: TGTGCCAGCAGCCATTTCCTGATACATTCTGGAAACACCATATATTTT.

This clone was detected only once. The rearrangement joins TRBV19 to TRBJ2-2; TRBD1 aligns across 7 bases. The CDR3 has 13 residues. V shed 6 bases, J shed 6 bases, and the junction held 4 bases outside the gene matches. Germline V gene sequence: CDR1 LNHDA, CDR2 SQIVND (reference sequence). The CDR3 here is CASSKQGPGELFF. The CDR3 nucleotides are TGTGCCAGTAGCAAACAGGGGCCCGGGGAGCTGTTTTTT.

This sequence joins TRBV7-9 and TRBJ2-4; the D gene is possibly TRBD1 (6 bases). The CDR3 contains 16 residues. V was trimmed by 1 base and J by 5 bases, leaving 15 bases between them. Germline-derived CDR1 and CDR2 are SEHNR and FQNEAQ (reference sequence). The CDR3 nucleotides are TGTGCCAGCAGCTTAGGGATACAGGGTGTGCAAAACATTCAGTACTTC. Protein product: CASSLGIQGVQNIQYF.

The genes are TRBV18 and TRBJ2-2; the D gene is possibly TRBD1 (6 bases). CDR3 size: 17 residues. Looked up from germline, CDR1 is KGHSH and CDR2 is LQKENI. The ends were cut back, 3 bases at V and 0 bases at J, with 14 bases in the middle. The CDR3 reads CASSPPGHAANTGELFF. The CDR3 DNA follows: TGTGCCAGCTCACCGCCGGGACATGCCGCGAACACCGGGGAGCTGTTTTTT.

This chain uses TRBV27 with TRBJ2-1, with D uncertain. V lost 8 bases and J lost 0, with 14 bases in between. Germline CDR1 MNHEY, CDR2 SMNVEV (reference sequence). This CDR3 region has 15 residues. The CDR3 bases are TGTGCCAGCGCCCTCTCCCCGAACTCCTACAATGAGCAGTTCTTC. Translation gives CASALSPNSYNEQFF.

This chain joins TRBV19 and TRBJ2-1; TRBD2 agrees at 7 bases. The CDR3 spans 16 residues. In germline, CDR1 is LNHDA, CDR2 SQIVND (reference sequence). Trimming took 3 bases from V and 0 from J; bases not matched to a gene: 5. The CDR3 DNA follows: TGTGCCAGTAGTATCGGAGCGGGGAGCTCCTACAATGAGCAGTTCTTC. This codes for CASSIGAGSSYNEQFF.

This rearrangement joins TRBV5-1 to TRBJ1-3; D is possibly TRBD1 (5 bases). Germline loops: CDR1 SGHRS, CDR2 YFSETQ. The CDR3 covers 16 residues. The V end was cut by 4 bases, the J end by 0 bases, with 14 bases between. The DNA for the CDR3 is TGCGCCAGCAGCCCAACGACAGCCGGCTCTGGAAACACCATATATTTT. This encodes CASSPTTAGSGNTIYF.

The rearrangement links TRBV6-5 to TRBJ2-1; D not certain. The CDR3 spans 14 residues. V was pared by 6 bases and J by 0 bases, with 9 bases between. The germline V gene encodes CDR1 MNHEY and CDR2 SVGAGI. This chain's CDR3 is CASRGTSSYNEQFF. CDR3 DNA: TGTGCCAGCAGAGGAACAAGCTCCTACAATGAGCAGTTCTTC.

CDR3 protein: CSVDVSGKLGTEAFF. For the CDR3, the DNA is TGCAGCGTTGATGTGTCAGGAAAGCTGGGCACTGAAGCTTTCTTT. The chain is built from TRBV29-1 and TRBJ1-1; D remains unclear. V lost 3 bases and J lost 4, with 18 bases in between. CDR1 and CDR2 from the germline V gene are SQVTM and ANQGSEA. The CDR3 is made up of 15 amino acids.

This sequence joins TRBV15 and TRBJ2-1, with D tentatively TRBD2 (5 bases). V was pared by 3 bases and J by 12 bases, with 15 bases between. The CDR3 covers 13 residues. Germline values: CDR1 LNHNV, CDR2 YYDKDF (reference sequence). The chain's CDR3 is CATSSGPSTRQFF. CDR3 bases: TGTGCCACCAGCAGTGGGCCTAGCACTCGGCAGTTCTTC.

The chain recombines TRBV5-4 with TRBJ2-1; 11 nucleotides align to TRBD2. Looked up from germline, CDR1 is SGHNT and CDR2 is YYREEE (reference sequence). This CDR3 comprises 14 residues. After removal of 2 bases from V and 7 bases from J, the junction contained 2 bases not matched to a gene. The CDR3: CASSFIAGGNEQFF. CDR3 DNA: TGTGCCAGCAGCTTTATAGCGGGGGGGAATGAGCAGTTCTTC.

Turning to this clone: The sample has other DNA sequences that encode this CDR3 too. V gene TRBV7-9 combines with J gene TRBJ1-1; D call uncertain. The CDR3 has 13 residues. CDR1 is SEHNR and CDR2 is FQNEAQ in the germline V gene (reference sequence). The ends were cut back, 5 bases at V and 4 bases at J, with 11 bases in the middle. CDR3 in amino acids: CASSPPSGTEAFF. CDR3 nucleotides: TGTGCCAGCAGCCCCCCCTCCGGCACTGAAGCTTTCTTT.

The chain uses TRBV9 and TRBJ1-2, with D unresolved. Germline CDR1 and CDR2: SGDLS and YYNGEE. V gave up 2 bases and J gave up 4 bases, with 6 bases separating them. The CDR3 loop spans 12 amino acids. The chain's CDR3 is CASSVNSYGYTF. DNA for the CDR3: TGTGCCAGCAGCGTTAACAGCTATGGCTACACCTTC. Using reference TRBV9 and TRBJ1-2 for the parts outside the CDR3, the full variable domain is DSGVTQTPKHLITATGQRVTLRCSPRSGDLSVYWYQQSLDQGLQFLIQYYNGEERAKGNILERFSAQQFPDLHSELNLSSLELGDSALYFCASSVNSYGYTFGSGTRLTVV.

The chain links TRBV11-3 to TRBJ2-2; maybe TRBD2 (5 bases). The ends were cut back, 3 bases at V and 5 bases at J, with 7 bases in the middle. Germline V CDR1 and CDR2: SGHNT, YENEEA. The CDR3 spans 13 residues. CDR3: CASSFSGTGELFF. The CDR3 DNA reads TGTGCCAGCAGCTTTTCGGGGACCGGGGAGCTGTTTTTT.

The chain employs TRBV3-1 (or the pseudogene TRBV3-2) and TRBJ1-1; D unclear. CDR1 and CDR2 from the germline V gene are LGHDT and YNNKEL (reference sequence). CDR3 size: 14 residues. The V end was cut by 1 base, the J end by 4 bases, with 10 bases between. As DNA, the CDR3 is TGTGCCAGCAGCCAAGGAGCGGTGGGCACTGAAGCTTTCTTT. Protein: CASSQGAVGTEAFF.